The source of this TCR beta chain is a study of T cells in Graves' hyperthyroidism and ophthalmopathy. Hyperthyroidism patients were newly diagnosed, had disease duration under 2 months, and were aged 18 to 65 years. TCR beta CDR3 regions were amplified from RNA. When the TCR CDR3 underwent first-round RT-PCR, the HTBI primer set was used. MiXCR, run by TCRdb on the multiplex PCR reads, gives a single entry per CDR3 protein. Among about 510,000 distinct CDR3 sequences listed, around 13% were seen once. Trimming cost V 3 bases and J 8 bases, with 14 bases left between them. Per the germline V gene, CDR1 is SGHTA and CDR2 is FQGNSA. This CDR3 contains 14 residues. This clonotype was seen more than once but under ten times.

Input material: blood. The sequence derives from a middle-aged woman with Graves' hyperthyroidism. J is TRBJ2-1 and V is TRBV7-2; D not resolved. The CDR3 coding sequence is TGTGCCAGCAGCTTGATGGGAATAGGGTATGAGCAGTTCTTC. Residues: CASSLMGIGYEQFF.